This TCR beta chain was identified during a study of shared clonotypes between healthy human individuals. Study-level points and caveats: Among non-shared clonotypes, generation probabilities were lower than among those shared by all four donors.

Replicate PCRs for sorted subsets used 200 ng DNA; this equaled 33,000 or so T cell genomes. Here immunoSEQ multiplex PCR was the method, and the copy in TCRdb shows in-frame clones only, minus some. The sample shows nearly 750,000 clones, roughly 72% of them seen only once. Worth noting for this clone: The target antigen is unknown.

CD4+ cells underwent separation, giving CD45RA+ naive and CD45RA-negative memory subsets. The length of the CDR3 is 15 residues. V lost 5 bases to trimming and J lost 2 bases; unmatched junction nucleotides: 8. From germline, CDR1 is MDHEN and CDR2 SYDVKM. The chain recombines TRBV28 with TRBJ2-7; TRBD1 aligns across 8 bases. The sample consisted of memory CD4+ T cells sorted from blood. The subset denotes: CD45RA-negative fraction. This TCR derives from a woman aged 25 to 39 in good health. DNA for the CDR3: TGTGCCAGCAGTCCGTACGGGACAGGAGCCTACGAGCAGTACTTC. Its translation: CASSPYGTGAYEQYF.